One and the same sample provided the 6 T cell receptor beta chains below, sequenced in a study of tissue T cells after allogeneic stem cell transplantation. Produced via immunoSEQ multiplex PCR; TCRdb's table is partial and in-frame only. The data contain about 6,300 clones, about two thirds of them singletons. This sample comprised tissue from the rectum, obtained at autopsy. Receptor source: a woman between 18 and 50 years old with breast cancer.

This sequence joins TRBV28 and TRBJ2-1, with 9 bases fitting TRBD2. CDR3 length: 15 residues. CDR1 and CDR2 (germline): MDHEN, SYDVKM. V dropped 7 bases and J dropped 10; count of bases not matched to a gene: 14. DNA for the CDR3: TGTGCCAGCACCCCGGGCGGGAGGGCCGTAGAAGAGCAGTTCTTC. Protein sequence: CASTPGGRAVEEQFF.

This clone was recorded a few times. The CDR3 spells CASSYSWSGANVLTF. The CDR3 DNA reads TGTGCCAGCAGTTACTCGTGGTCCGGGGCCAACGTCCTGACTTTC. V and J are TRBV6-5 and TRBJ2-6; the D is unclear. Trimming took 0 bases from V and 4 from J, leaving 7 bases between them. The germline CDR1 and CDR2 sequences are MNHEY and SVGAGI. There are 15 residues in the CDR3.

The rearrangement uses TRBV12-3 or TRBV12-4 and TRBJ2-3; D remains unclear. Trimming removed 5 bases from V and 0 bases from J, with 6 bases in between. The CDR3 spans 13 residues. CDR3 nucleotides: TGTGCCAGCAGTATATCTAGCACAGATACGCAGTATTTT. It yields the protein CASSISSTDTQYF.

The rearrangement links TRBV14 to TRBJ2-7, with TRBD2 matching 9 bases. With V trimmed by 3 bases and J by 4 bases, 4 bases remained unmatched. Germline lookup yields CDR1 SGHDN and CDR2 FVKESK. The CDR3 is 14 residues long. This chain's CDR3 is CASSQGLALYEQYF. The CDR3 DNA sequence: TGTGCCAGCAGCCAGGGACTAGCACTATACGAGCAGTACTTC.

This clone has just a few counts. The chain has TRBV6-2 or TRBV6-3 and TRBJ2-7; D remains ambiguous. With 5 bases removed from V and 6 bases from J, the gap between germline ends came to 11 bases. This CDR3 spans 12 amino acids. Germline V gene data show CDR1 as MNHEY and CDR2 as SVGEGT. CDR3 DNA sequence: TGTGCCAGCAGTCGCTGGCAAAGCGAGCAGTACTTC. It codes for CASSRWQSEQYF.

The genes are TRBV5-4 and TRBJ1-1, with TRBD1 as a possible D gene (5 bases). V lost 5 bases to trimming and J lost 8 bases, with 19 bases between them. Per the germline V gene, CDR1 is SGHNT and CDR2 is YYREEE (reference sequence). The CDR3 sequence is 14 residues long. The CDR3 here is CASRSGVNPEEAFF. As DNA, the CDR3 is TGTGCCAGCAGGTCGGGGGTAAATCCAGAGGAAGCTTTCTTT.